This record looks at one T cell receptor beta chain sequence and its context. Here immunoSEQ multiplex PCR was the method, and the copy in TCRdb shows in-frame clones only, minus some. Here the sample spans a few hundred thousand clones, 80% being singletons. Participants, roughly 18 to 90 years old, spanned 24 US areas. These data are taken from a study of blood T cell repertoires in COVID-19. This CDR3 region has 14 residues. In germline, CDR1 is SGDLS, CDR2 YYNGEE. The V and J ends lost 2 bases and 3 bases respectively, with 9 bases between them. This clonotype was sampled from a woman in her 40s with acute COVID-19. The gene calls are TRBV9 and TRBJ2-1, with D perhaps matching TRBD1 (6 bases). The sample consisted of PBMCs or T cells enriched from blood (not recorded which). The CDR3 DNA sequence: TGTGCCAGCAGCGTTGGGACAATCTACAATGAGCAGTTCTTC. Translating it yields CASSVGTIYNEQFF. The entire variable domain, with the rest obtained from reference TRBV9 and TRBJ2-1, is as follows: DSGVTQTPKHLITATGQRVTLRCSPRSGDLSVYWYQQSLDQGLQFLIQYYNGEERAKGNILERFSAQQFPDLHSELNLSSLELGDSALYFCASSVGTIYNEQFFGPGTRLTVL.